A selection of T cell receptor beta chains follows, all from one sample in a study of blood T cell repertoires in COVID-19. The repertoire was sequenced with immunoSEQ multiplex PCR; TCRdb's copy has only in-frame clones and lacks some. The sample carries approximately 500,000 clones, 89% recorded once. The sequenced sample consisted of peripheral blood. These receptors were collected from a man aged 18 to 35 with COVID-19, enrolled during active disease. The CDR3 runs from the conserved cysteine through the conserved F or W. Each record gives: J gene, V gene, clone size, D gene, CDR3 protein, CDR3 DNA. A D gene is named only where the DNA matches it firmly. Expanded clones get a size class; other rows say once, few or many, or leave the size out.

j_gene: TRBJ2-5; v_gene: TRBV2; abundance: NA; d_gene: NA; CDR3aa: CASSELWTQYF; CDR3nt: TGTGCCAGCAGTGAACTATGGACCCAGTACTTC
j_gene: TRBJ1-3; v_gene: TRBV7-8; abundance: NA; d_gene: NA; CDR3aa: CASSLGGLGNTIYF; CDR3nt: TGTGCCAGCAGCTTGGGGGGGTTAGGAAACACCATATATTTT
j_gene: TRBJ2-7; v_gene: TRBV18; abundance: NA; d_gene: NA; CDR3aa: CASSRTEHYEQYF; CDR3nt: TGTGCCAGCTCACGGACAGAGCACTACGAGCAGTACTTC
j_gene: TRBJ2-3; v_gene: TRBV12-3/TRBV12-4; abundance: once; d_gene: NA; CDR3aa: CASRNSLTDTQYF; CDR3nt: TGTGCCAGCAGAAATAGCCTCACAGATACGCAGTATTTT
j_gene: TRBJ2-1; v_gene: TRBV5-4; abundance: NA; d_gene: TRBD2; CDR3aa: CASSWGGNEQFF; CDR3nt: TGTGCCAGCAGTTGGGGGGGCAATGAGCAGTTCTTC
j_gene: TRBJ1-1; v_gene: TRBV5-1; abundance: NA; d_gene: TRBD1; CDR3aa: CASSGISRDSANTEAFF; CDR3nt: TGCGCCAGCAGCGGGATTTCTCGGGACAGCGCTAACACTGAAGCTTTCTTT
j_gene: TRBJ2-1; v_gene: TRBV11-2; abundance: once; d_gene: NA; CDR3aa: CASSLDRSGAVWWDEQFF; CDR3nt: TGTGCCAGCAGCTTAGACCGTAGTGGAGCGGTCTGGTGGGATGAGCAGTTCTTC
j_gene: TRBJ2-1; v_gene: TRBV5-1; abundance: few; d_gene: NA; CDR3aa: CASSPPSSYNEQFF; CDR3nt: TGCGCCAGCAGCCCACCGAGCTCCTACAATGAGCAGTTCTTC
j_gene: TRBJ2-2; v_gene: TRBV29-1; abundance: NA; d_gene: TRBD2; CDR3aa: CSAQSSGKVGELFF; CDR3nt: TGCAGCGCCCAAAGTAGCGGGAAGGTCGGGGAGCTGTTTTTT
j_gene: TRBJ2-7; v_gene: TRBV7-9; abundance: NA; d_gene: NA; CDR3aa: CASSLGTTEQYF; CDR3nt: TGTGCCAGCAGCCTCGGGACAACCGAGCAGTACTTC
j_gene: TRBJ2-5; v_gene: TRBV5-1; abundance: NA; d_gene: NA; CDR3aa: CASSLAGAETQYF; CDR3nt: TGCGCCAGCAGCTTGGCTGGAGCGGAGACCCAGTACTTC
j_gene: TRBJ2-3; v_gene: TRBV3-1/TRBV3-2; abundance: NA; d_gene: TRBD2; CDR3aa: CASSPRATSGRFTDTQYF; CDR3nt: TGTGCCAGCAGCCCTCGCGCGACTAGCGGGAGGTTCACAGATACGCAGTATTTT
j_gene: TRBJ2-7; v_gene: TRBV5-1; abundance: NA; d_gene: TRBD2; CDR3aa: CASSLGGSIYEQYF; CDR3nt: TGCGCCAGCAGCTTAGGCGGGAGCATCTACGAGCAGTACTTC
j_gene: TRBJ1-2; v_gene: TRBV29-1; abundance: NA; d_gene: NA; CDR3aa: CSVEPGNGYTF; CDR3nt: TGCAGCGTTGAACCGGGAAACGGCTACACCTTC
j_gene: TRBJ1-2; v_gene: TRBV6-5; abundance: NA; d_gene: NA; CDR3aa: CASRTRGNDGYTF; CDR3nt: TGTGCCAGCAGAACCAGGGGCAATGATGGCTACACCTTC
j_gene: TRBJ2-1; v_gene: TRBV5-5; abundance: NA; d_gene: TRBD2; CDR3aa: CASSFPELPGLAVYNEQFF; CDR3nt: TGTGCCAGCAGCTTCCCTGAGCTCCCGGGACTAGCGGTCTACAATGAGCAGTTCTTC
j_gene: TRBJ2-5; v_gene: TRBV9; abundance: NA; d_gene: TRBD1; CDR3aa: CASSLRDRDETQYF; CDR3nt: TGTGCCAGCAGCCTCCGGGACAGGGATGAGACCCAGTACTTC
j_gene: TRBJ2-7; v_gene: TRBV30; abundance: NA; d_gene: NA; CDR3aa: CAWRRAGVPYEQYF; CDR3nt: TGTGCCTGGAGAAGAGCAGGGGTCCCCTACGAGCAGTACTTC
j_gene: TRBJ1-2; v_gene: TRBV18; abundance: NA; d_gene: NA; CDR3aa: CASILGGNYGYTF; CDR3nt: TGTGCCAGCATTCTGGGGGGAAACTATGGCTACACCTTC
j_gene: TRBJ2-7; v_gene: TRBV20-1; abundance: NA; d_gene: TRBD1; CDR3aa: CSASQGAGEQYF; CDR3nt: TGCAGTGCTAGTCAGGGGGCGGGCGAGCAGTACTTC
j_gene: TRBJ2-7; v_gene: TRBV7-9; abundance: NA; d_gene: TRBD1; CDR3aa: CASSPYSGTGRYEQYF; CDR3nt: TGTGCCAGCAGTCCCTACAGCGGGACAGGGAGGTACGAGCAGTACTTC
j_gene: TRBJ2-2; v_gene: TRBV30; abundance: NA; d_gene: NA; CDR3aa: CAWSGREAGTGELFF; CDR3nt: TGTGCCTGGTCCGGTAGGGAGGCCGGCACCGGGGAGCTGTTTTTT
j_gene: TRBJ1-2; v_gene: TRBV4-1; abundance: NA; d_gene: TRBD1; CDR3aa: CASSHSTGGNYGYTF; CDR3nt: TGCGCCAGCAGCCACTCGACAGGGGGCAACTATGGCTACACCTTC
j_gene: TRBJ2-4; v_gene: TRBV27; abundance: NA; d_gene: TRBD1; CDR3aa: CASSFHGLRDRASIQYF; CDR3nt: TGTGCCAGCAGTTTCCACGGCCTCCGGGACAGGGCAAGCATTCAGTACTTC
j_gene: TRBJ1-4; v_gene: TRBV7-8; abundance: NA; d_gene: NA; CDR3aa: CASSLEGWGDSATNEKLFF; CDR3nt: TGTGCCAGCAGCTTAGAGGGTTGGGGGGACTCTGCAACTAATGAAAAACTGTTTTTT
j_gene: TRBJ2-3; v_gene: TRBV9; abundance: NA; d_gene: TRBD2; CDR3aa: CASSPGAREGTDTQYF; CDR3nt: TGTGCCAGCAGCCCAGGTGCGCGGGAGGGCACAGATACGCAGTATTTT